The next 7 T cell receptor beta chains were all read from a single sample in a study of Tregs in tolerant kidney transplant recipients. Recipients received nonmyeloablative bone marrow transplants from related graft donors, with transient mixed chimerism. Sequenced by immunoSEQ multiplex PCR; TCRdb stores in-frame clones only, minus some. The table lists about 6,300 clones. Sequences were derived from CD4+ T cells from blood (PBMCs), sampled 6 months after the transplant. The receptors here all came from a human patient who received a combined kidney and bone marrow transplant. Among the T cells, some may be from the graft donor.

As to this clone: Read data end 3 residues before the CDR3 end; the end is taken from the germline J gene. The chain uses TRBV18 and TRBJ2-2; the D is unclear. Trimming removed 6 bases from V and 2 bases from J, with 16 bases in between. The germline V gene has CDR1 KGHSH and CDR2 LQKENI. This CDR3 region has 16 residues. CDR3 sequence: CASSPNRLLNTGELFF. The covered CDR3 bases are TGTGCCAGCTCTCCTAACCGACTCTTAAACACCGGGGAG.

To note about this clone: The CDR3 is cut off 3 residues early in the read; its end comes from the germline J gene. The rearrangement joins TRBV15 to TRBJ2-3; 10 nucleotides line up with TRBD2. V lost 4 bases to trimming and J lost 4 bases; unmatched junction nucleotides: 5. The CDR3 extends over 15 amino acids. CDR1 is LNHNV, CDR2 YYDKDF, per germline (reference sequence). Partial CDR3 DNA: TGTGCCACCAGCACAGTAGCGGGAGGTGCAGATACG. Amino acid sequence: CATSTVAGGADT. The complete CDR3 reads CATSTVAGGADTQYF.

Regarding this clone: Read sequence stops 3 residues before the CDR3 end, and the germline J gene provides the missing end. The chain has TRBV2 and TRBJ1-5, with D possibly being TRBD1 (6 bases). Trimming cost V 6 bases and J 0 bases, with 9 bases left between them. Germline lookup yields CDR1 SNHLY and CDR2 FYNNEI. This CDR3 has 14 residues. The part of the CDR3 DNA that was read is TGTGCCAGCAGAGTGGACAGTAGCAATCAGCCC. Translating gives CASRVDSSNQP. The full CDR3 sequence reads CASRVDSSNQPQHF.

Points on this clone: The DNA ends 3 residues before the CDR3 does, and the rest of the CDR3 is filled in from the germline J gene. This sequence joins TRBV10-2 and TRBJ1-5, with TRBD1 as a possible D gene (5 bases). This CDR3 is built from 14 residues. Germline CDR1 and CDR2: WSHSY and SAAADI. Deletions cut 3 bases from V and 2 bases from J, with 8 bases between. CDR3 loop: CASSDSGRNQPQHF. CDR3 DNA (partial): TGCGCCAGCAGTGACTCAGGGCGCAATCAGCCC.

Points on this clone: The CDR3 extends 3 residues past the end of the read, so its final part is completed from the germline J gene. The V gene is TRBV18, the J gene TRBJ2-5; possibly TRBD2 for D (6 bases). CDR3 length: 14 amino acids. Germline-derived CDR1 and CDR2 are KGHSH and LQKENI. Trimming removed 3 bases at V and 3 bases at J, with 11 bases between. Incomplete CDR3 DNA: TGTGCCAGCTCACCTTGGACGGGGGAAGAGACC. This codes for CASSPWTGEET. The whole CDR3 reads CASSPWTGEETQYF.

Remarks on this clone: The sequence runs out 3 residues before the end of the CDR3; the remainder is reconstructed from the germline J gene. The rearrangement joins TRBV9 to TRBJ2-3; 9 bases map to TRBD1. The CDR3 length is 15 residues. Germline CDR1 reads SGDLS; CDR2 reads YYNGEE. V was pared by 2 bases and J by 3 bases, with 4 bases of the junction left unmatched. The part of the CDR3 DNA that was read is TGTGCCAGCAGCGTGGGACAGGGAGGTACAGATACG. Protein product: CASSVGQGGTDT. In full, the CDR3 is CASSVGQGGTDTQYF.

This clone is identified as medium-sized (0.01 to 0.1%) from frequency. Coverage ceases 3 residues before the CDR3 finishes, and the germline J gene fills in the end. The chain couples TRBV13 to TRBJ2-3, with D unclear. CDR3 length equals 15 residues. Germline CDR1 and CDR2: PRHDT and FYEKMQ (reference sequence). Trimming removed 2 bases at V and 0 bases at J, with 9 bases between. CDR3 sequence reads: CASSLWAKSTDTQYF. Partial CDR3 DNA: TGTGCCAGCAGCTTATGGGCGAAGAGCACAGATACG.